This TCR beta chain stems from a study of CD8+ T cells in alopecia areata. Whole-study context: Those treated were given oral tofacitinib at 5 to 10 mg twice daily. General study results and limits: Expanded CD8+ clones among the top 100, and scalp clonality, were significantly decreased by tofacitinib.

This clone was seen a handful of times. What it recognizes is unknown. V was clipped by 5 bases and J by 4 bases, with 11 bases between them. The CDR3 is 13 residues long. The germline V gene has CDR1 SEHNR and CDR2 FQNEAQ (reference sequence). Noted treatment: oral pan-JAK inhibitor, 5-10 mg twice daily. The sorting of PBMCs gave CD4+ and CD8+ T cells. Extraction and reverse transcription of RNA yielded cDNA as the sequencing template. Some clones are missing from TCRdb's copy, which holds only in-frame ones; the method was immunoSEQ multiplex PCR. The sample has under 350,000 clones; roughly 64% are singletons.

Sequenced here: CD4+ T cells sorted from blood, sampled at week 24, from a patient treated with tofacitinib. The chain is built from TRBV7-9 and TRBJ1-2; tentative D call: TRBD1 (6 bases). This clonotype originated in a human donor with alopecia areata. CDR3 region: CASSRDRFYGYTF. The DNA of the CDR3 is TGTGCCAGCAGCCGCGACAGGTTCTATGGCTACACCTTC.